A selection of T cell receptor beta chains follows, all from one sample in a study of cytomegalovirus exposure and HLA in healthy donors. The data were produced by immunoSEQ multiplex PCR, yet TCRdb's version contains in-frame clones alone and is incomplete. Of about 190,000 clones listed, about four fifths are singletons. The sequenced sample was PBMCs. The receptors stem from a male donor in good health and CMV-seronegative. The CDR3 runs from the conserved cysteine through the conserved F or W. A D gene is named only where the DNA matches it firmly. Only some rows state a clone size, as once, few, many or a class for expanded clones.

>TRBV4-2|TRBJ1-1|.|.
TGTGCCAGCAGCCAAGGGCCCGCGGGGAACACTGAAGCTTTCTTT
CASSQGPAGNTEAFF
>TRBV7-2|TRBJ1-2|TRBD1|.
TGTGCCAGCAGCTTAGGGACAGGCAACTATGGCTACACCTTC
CASSLGTGNYGYTF
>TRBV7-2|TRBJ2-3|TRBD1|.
TGTGCCAGCAGCGCGGGACAGGGGAGCACAGATACGCAGTATTTT
CASSAGQGSTDTQYF
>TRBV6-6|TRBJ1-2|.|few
TGTGCCAGCAGGATGACAGAGAACTATGGCTACACCTTC
CASRMTENYGYTF
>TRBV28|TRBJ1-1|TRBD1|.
TGTGCCAGCAGTCAACTCACAGGGGCCGGGGGAAACACTGAAGCTTTCTTT
CASSQLTGAGGNTEAFF
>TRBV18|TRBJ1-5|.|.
TGTGCCAGCTCAAGCGGGACAAGCAATCAGCCCCAGCATTTT
CASSSGTSNQPQHF
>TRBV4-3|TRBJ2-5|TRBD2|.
TGCGCCAGCAGCCAAGGGTTAGCGGGAGCCTCGGAGACCCAGTACTTC
CASSQGLAGASETQYF
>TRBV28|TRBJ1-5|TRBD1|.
TGTGCCAGCAGCCAGGACAGGGGACGCCAGCCCCAGCATTTT
CASSQDRGRQPQHF
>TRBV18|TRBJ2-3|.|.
TGTGCCAGCTCACCATTGGGGGCCAGCACAGATACGCAGTATTTT
CASSPLGASTDTQYF
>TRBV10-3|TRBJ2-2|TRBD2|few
TGTGCCATCAGCCTAGCGGGGAACACCGGGGAGCTGTTTTTT
CAISLAGNTGELFF
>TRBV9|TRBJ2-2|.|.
TGTGCCAGCAGCGTAGAAAACACCTACACCGGGGAGCTGTTTTTT
CASSVENTYTGELFF
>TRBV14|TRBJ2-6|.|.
TGTGCCAGCAGCCACGGGAGCTCTGGGGCCAACGTCCTGACTTTC
CASSHGSSGANVLTF
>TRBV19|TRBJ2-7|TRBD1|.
TGTGCCAGTAGTATCCCCCTACAGGGGATCTACGAGCAGTACTTC
CASSIPLQGIYEQYF
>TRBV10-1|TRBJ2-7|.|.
TGCGCCAGCAGTGAACCCAGGGCTCTCGAGCAGTACTTC
CASSEPRALEQYF
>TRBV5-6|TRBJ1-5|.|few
TGTGCCAGCAGCTTGGCAGGGCGAAGCAATCAGCCCCAGCATTTT
CASSLAGRSNQPQHF
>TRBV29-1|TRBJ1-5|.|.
TGCAGCGTTGAGGCCACAGGAGCTCAGCCCCAGCATTTT
CSVEATGAQPQHF
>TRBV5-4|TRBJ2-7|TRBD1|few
TGTGCCAGCAGCTTGGGGACAGGTACCTACGAGCAGTACTTC
CASSLGTGTYEQYF
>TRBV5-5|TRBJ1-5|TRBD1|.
TGTGCCAGCAGTCATACAACAGGGGGCAATCAGCCCCAGCATTTT
CASSHTTGGNQPQHF
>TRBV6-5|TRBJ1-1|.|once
TGTGCCAGCAGTTACCAGGCAGGGGAAGGTGGCACTGAAGCTTTCTTT
CASSYQAGEGGTEAFF
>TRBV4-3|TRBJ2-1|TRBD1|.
TGCGCCAGCAGCCAAGAGGCGTCGACAGGGCTGCCCTACAATGAGCAGTTCTTC
CASSQEASTGLPYNEQFF
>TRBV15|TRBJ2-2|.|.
TGTGCCACCAGCAGAGACCCAGGGGGGCGCACCGGGGAGCTGTTTTTT
CATSRDPGGRTGELFF
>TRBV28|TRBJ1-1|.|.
TGTGCCAGCACCCCGCCAGGGAGGGTCACTGAAGCTTTCTTT
CASTPPGRVTEAFF
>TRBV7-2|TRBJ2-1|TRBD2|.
TGTGCCAGCAGCGCCAGACTAGCGGGGCCTTACAATGAGCAGTTCTTC
CASSARLAGPYNEQFF
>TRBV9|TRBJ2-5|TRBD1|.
TGTGCCAGCAGCGTATCCTGGGGACAGGGGCCGGGGGAGACCCAGTACTTC
CASSVSWGQGPGETQYF
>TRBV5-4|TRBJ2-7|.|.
TGTGCCAGCAGCATCACAGGGACCTACGAGCAGTACTTC
CASSITGTYEQYF
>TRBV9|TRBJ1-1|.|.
TGTGCCAGCAGCGAATCGGGACTTCCGCGGAGGACTGAAGCTTTCTTT
CASSESGLPRRTEAFF
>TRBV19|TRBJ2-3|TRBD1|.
TGTGCCAGTAGTTCCGGGACAGGCAAAACGTCTAGCACAGATACGCAGTATTTT
CASSSGTGKTSSTDTQYF
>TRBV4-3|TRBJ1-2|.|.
TGCGCCAGCAGCCAAGATGAGGGTCCAAGAGGCTATGGCTACACCTTC
CASSQDEGPRGYGYTF
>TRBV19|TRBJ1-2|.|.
TGTGCCAGTAGTATAGCGTTACAGGTCTATGGCTACACCTTC
CASSIALQVYGYTF
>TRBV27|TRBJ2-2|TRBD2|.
TGTGCCAGCAGTTTACTAGCGGGGATAAGCACCGGGGAGCTGTTTTTT
CASSLLAGISTGELFF
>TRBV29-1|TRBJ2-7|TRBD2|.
TGCAGCGTTGAACTAGCGGGAGGGCCCAGGCGCGAGCAGTACTTC
CSVELAGGPRREQYF
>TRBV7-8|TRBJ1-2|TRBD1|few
TGTGCCAGCAGCCCACCCCGGACAGGGTCCAATGGCTACACCTTC
CASSPPRTGSNGYTF
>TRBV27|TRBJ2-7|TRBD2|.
TGTGCCAGCAGTTTTCTCGGGGGGGGCTACGAGCAGTACTTC
CASSFLGGGYEQYF
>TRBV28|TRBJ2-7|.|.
TGTGCCAGCAGTCACCGGACAGAGGGGCAGTACTTC
CASSHRTEGQYF
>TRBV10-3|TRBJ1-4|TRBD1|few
TGTGCCATCAGTGAGCGGGACAGGGTTGAAAAACTGTTTTTT
CAISERDRVEKLFF
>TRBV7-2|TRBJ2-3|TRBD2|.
TGTGCCAGCAGCACCCGTTCACTAGCGGGAGAGACAGATACGCAGTATTTT
CASSTRSLAGETDTQYF
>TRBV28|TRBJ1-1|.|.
TGTGCCAGCAGTCCCCCTATAAACACTGAAGCTTTCTTT
CASSPPINTEAFF
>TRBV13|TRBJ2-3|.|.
TGTGCCAGCAGCTTAGTCGGGATCACAGATACGCAGTATTTT
CASSLVGITDTQYF
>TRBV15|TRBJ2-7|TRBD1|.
TGTGCCACCAGCAGAGCGACAGGGGTAAATTTGGGCGAGCAGTACTTC
CATSRATGVNLGEQYF
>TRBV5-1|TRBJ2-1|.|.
TGCGCCAGCAGCCCCGTATTATCTAACAATGAGCAGTTCTTC
CASSPVLSNNEQFF
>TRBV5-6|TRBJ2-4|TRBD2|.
TGTGCCAGCAGCCCCGTACTAGCGGGGAAAAACATTCAGTACTTC
CASSPVLAGKNIQYF
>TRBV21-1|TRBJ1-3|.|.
TGTGCCAGCAGCTCAGGGGGCCTCTCTGGAAACACCATATATTTT
CASSSGGLSGNTIYF
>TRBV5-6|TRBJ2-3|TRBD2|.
TGTGCCAGCAGCTCCCTGGCCCCCGGGACTAGTGTTCTTACGCAGTATTTT
CASSSLAPGTSVLTQYF
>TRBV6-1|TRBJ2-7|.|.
TGTGCCAGCTCAGACTACGAGCAGTACTTC
CASSDYEQYF
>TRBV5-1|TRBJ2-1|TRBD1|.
TGCGCCAGCAGCTTGGAGGGACAGGGCGGCAATGAGCAGTTCTTC
CASSLEGQGGNEQFF